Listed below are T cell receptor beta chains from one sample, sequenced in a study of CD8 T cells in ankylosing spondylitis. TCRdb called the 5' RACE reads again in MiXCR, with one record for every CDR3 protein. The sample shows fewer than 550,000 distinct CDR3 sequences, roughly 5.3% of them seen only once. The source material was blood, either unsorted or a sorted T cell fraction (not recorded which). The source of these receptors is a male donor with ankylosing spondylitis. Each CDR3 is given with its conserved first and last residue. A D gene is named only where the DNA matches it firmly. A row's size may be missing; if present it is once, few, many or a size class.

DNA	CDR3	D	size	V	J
TGTGCCAGCAGCTCTTCCACAGGGGTGGGCTACACCTTC	CASSSSTGVGYTF	TRBD1	many	TRBV7-2	TRBJ1-2
TGTGCCAGTAGACCTACAAGGATGAACACTGAAGCTTTCTTT	CASRPTRMNTEAFF	.	few	TRBV19	TRBJ1-1
TGTGCCAGCAGTGTCGACTGGGCCCCCTACGAGCAGTACTTC	CASSVDWAPYEQYF	.	many	TRBV28	TRBJ2-7
TGTGCCAGCAGCCCTAGGACAGGGACCTACGAGCAGTACTTC	CASSPRTGTYEQYF	TRBD1	many	TRBV28	TRBJ2-7
TGTGCCAGCAGGGGGGTTCCGGGACAGGACGTCTACGAGCAGTACTTC	CASRGVPGQDVYEQYF	TRBD1	many	TRBV6-1	TRBJ2-7
TGTGCCAGCAGCTCCGGGACAGAAAACTCCTACGAGCAGTACTTC	CASSSGTENSYEQYF	TRBD1	.	TRBV7-9	TRBJ2-7
TGTGCCAGTAGTATCCGGCAGTATAATTCACCCCTCCACTTT	CASSIRQYNSPLHF	.	.	TRBV19	TRBJ1-6
TGTGCCAGCAGGGGTCCCATAAGCCCCAGGGGGCTCACCGGGGAGCTGTTTTTT	CASRGPISPRGLTGELFF	TRBD1	many	TRBV25-1	TRBJ2-2
TGTGCCAGCAGTCTACTAGCGACAATTTCCCAAGAGACCCAGTACTTC	CASSLLATISQETQYF	TRBD2	few	TRBV6-5	TRBJ2-5
TGCGCCAGCAGCCACCAAAGGGGCAGGGTAGCCAAAAACATTCAGTACTTC	CASSHQRGRVAKNIQYF	.	.	TRBV4-3	TRBJ2-4
TGTGCCAGCTCACCACCACAGGGGGTGGTATACGAGCAGTACTTC	CASSPPQGVVYEQYF	TRBD1	.	TRBV18	TRBJ2-7
TGCAGTGCTCTGACAAGGAACACTGAAGCTTTCTTT	CSALTRNTEAFF	.	many	TRBV20-1	TRBJ1-1
TGTGCCAGCGAGCGTAGCAATCAGCCCCAGCATTTT	CASERSNQPQHF	.	.	TRBV6-2/TRBV6-3	TRBJ1-5
TGTGCCAGCAGTTACCGGGACAGGGGAGCGAACACTGAAGCTTTCTTT	CASSYRDRGANTEAFF	TRBD1	many	TRBV12-3/TRBV12-4	TRBJ1-1
TGCAGTGCTACCGGACTAGGCTACGAGCAGTACTTC	CSATGLGYEQYF	TRBD2	many	TRBV20-1	TRBJ2-7
TGTGCCAGCAGTTACTCGTGGCAGGGGTCCGTCGGGGTTGATCAGCCCCAGCATTTT	CASSYSWQGSVGVDQPQHF	.	many	TRBV6-8	TRBJ1-5
TGCGCCAGCAGCTTAGAAGGGGGCAATCAGCACCAGCATTTT	CASSLEGGNQHQHF	TRBD1	.	TRBV5-1	TRBJ1-5
TGTGCCAGCAGCACACGGACAGTCCGCGAAGGCTACGAGCAGTACTTC	CASSTRTVREGYEQYF	.	many	TRBV7-9	TRBJ2-7
TGTGCCAGCAGTGAAGCTCCTACGGCTTTCTTT	CASSEAPTAFF	.	many	TRBV6-1	TRBJ1-1
TGCAGTGGAGTCGCCCTCCATGGCTACACCTTC	CSGVALHGYTF	.	many	TRBV20-1	TRBJ1-2
TGCAGTGCCAAAGACAGGGACCCTTACAATGAGCAGTTCTTC	CSAKDRDPYNEQFF	TRBD1	many	TRBV20-1	TRBJ2-1
TGTGCCACCGCAGACAGGGAGGCTGGAAACACCATATATTTT	CATADREAGNTIYF	TRBD1	many	TRBV24-1	TRBJ1-3